These T cell receptor beta chains were read from a single sample in a study of T cell responses to AZD1222 COVID-19 vaccine. The repertoire was sequenced with immunoSEQ multiplex PCR; TCRdb's copy has only in-frame clones and lacks some. Of 110,000 or so clones in the sample, more than 70% are singletons; the top ten hold around 9.1%. The sample was peripheral blood, taken on day 0 of AZD1222 vaccination. These receptors were taken from an adult in good health. Both conserved end residues are trimmed from each CDR3.

TRBV29-1	TRBJ2-5	SAQVIQETQY
TRBV7-6	TRBJ2-1	ASSRGRVDEQF
TRBV10-3	TRBJ2-5	ATGLAGAETQY
TRBV7-8	TRBJ1-1	ASSADTNTEAF
TRBV4-2	TRBJ1-4	ASSQEEGHGEKLF
TRBV7-2	TRBJ1-5	ASSLATDNQPQH
TRBV19	TRBJ1-2	ASSIKANYGYT
TRBV3-1/TRBV3-2	TRBJ1-3	ASSQRGQRFSGNTIY
TRBV19	TRBJ1-1	ASSVDSGINTEAF
TRBV29-1	TRBJ1-5	SVEDNGDRGNQPQH
TRBV7-3	TRBJ1-5	ASSARRGGNQPQH